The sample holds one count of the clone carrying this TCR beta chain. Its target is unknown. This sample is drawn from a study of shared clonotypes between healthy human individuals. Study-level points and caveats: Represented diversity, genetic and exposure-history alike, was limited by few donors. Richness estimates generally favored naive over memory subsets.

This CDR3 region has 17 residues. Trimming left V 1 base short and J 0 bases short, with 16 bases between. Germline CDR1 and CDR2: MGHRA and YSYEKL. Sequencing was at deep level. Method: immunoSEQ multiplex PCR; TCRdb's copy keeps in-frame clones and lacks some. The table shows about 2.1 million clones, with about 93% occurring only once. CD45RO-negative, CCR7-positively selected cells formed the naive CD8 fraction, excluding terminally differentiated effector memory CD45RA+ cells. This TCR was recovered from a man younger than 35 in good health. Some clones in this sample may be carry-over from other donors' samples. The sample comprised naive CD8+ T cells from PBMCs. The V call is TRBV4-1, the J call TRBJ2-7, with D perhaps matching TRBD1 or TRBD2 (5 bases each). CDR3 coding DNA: TGCGCCAGCAGCCAAGTTGGTCAGGGACCTTTCTCCTACGAGCAGTACTTC. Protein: CASSQVGQGPFSYEQYF.